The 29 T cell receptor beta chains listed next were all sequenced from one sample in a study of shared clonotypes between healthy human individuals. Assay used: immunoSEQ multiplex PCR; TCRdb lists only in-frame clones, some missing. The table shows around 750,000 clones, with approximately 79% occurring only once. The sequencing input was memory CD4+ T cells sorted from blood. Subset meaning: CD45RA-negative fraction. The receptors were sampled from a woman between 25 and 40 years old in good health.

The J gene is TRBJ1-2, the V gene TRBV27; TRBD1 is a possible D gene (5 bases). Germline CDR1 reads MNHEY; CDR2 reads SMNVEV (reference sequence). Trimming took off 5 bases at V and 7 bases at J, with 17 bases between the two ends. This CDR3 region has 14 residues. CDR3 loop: CASSTSPGRSGYTF. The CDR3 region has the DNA TGTGCCAGCAGTACCTCCCCAGGGCGGTCTGGCTACACCTTC.

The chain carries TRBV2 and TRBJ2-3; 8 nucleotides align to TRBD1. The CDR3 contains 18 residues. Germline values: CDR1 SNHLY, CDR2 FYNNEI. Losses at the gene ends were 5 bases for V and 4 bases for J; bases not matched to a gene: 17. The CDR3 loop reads CASSSESGQGIEADTQYF. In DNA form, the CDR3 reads TGTGCCAGCAGTTCGGAAAGCGGACAGGGTATTGAGGCAGATACGCAGTATTTT.

The CDR3 DNA reads TGTGCCAGCAGTTTTAGTGGTCAGAAGGGCTTGGAGACCCAGTACTTC. Its protein is CASSFSGQKGLETQYF. The V gene is TRBV27, the J gene TRBJ2-5; D remains ambiguous. Germline V gene sequence: CDR1 MNHEY, CDR2 SMNVEV (reference sequence). Deletions cut 3 bases from V and 5 bases from J, with 19 bases between. This CDR3 region has 16 residues.

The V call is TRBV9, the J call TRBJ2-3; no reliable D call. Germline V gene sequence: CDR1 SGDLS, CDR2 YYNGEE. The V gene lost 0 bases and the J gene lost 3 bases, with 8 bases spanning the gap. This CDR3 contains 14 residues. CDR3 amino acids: CASSVGWVTDTQYF. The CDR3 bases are TGTGCCAGCAGCGTAGGGTGGGTGACAGATACGCAGTATTTT.

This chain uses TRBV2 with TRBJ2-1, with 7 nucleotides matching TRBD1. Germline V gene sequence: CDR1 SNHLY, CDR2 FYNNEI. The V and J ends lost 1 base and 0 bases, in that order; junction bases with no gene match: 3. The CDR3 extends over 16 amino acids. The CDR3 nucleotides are TGTGCCAGCAGTGAAGGGACAGGTAGCTCCTACAATGAGCAGTTCTTC. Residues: CASSEGTGSSYNEQFF.

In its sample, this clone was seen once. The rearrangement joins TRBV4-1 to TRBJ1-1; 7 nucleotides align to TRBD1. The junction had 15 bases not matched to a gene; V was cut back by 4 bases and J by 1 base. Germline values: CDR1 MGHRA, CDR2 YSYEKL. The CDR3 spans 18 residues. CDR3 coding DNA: TGCGCCAGCAGCCGAAGATTAGAGGAGGGGGCCGGGAACACTGAAGCTTTCTTT. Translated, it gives CASSRRLEEGAGNTEAFF.

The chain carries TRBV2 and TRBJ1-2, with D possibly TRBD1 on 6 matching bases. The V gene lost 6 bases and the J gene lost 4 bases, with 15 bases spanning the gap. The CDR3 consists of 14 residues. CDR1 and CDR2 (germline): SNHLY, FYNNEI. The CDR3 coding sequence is TGTGCCAGCAGCGGGACTCAGGGGTTCTATGGCTACACCTTC. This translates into CASSGTQGFYGYTF.

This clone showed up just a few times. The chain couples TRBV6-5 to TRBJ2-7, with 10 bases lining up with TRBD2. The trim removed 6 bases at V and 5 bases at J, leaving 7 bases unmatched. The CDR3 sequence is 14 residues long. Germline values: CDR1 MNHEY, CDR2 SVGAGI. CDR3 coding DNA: TGTGCCAGCAGCTTAGCGGGAGGACTGCACGAGCAGTACTTC. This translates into CASSLAGGLHEQYF.

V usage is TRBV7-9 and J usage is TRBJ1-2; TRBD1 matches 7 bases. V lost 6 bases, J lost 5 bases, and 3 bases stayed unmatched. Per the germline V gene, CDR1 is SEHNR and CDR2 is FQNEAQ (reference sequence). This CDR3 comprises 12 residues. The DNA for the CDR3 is TGTGCCAGCAGATCGGGACAGTATGGCTACACCTTC. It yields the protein CASRSGQYGYTF.

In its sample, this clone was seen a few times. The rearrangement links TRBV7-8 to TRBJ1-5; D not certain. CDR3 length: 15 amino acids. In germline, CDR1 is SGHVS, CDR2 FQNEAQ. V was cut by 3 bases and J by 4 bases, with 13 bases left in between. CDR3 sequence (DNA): TGTGCCAGCAGCTTGCAAACACCTTTTAATCAGCCCCAGCATTTT. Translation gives CASSLQTPFNQPQHF.

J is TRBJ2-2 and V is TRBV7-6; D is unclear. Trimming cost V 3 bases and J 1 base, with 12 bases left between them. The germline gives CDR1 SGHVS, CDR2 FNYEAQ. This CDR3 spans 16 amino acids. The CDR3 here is CASSLIAAMNTGELFF. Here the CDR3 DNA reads TGTGCCAGCAGCTTGATCGCAGCGATGAACACCGGGGAGCTGTTTTTT.

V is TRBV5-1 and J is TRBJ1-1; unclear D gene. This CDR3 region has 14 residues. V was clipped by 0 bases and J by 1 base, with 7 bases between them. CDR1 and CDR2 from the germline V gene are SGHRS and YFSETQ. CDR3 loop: CASSLGGPNTEAFF. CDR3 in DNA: TGCGCCAGCAGCTTGGGGGGTCCGAACACTGAAGCTTTCTTT.

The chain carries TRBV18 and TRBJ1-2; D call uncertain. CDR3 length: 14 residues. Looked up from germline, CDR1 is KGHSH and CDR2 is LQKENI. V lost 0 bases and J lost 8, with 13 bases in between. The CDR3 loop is CASSPPATRNGYTF. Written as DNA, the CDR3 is TGTGCCAGCTCACCACCTGCAACGAGGAACGGCTACACCTTC.

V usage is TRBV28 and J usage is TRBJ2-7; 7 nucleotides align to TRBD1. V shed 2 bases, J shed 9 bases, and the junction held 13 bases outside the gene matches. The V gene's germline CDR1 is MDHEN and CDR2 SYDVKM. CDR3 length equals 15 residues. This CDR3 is CASSLAGTELLGQYF. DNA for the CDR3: TGTGCCAGCAGTTTAGCCGGGACAGAGTTGTTGGGGCAGTACTTC. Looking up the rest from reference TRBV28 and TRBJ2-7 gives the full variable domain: DVKVTQSSRYLVKRTGEKVFLECVQDMDHENMFWYRQDPGLGLRLIYFSYDVKMKEKGDIPEGYSVSREKKERFSLILESASTNQTSMYLCASSLAGTELLGQYFGPGTRLTVT.

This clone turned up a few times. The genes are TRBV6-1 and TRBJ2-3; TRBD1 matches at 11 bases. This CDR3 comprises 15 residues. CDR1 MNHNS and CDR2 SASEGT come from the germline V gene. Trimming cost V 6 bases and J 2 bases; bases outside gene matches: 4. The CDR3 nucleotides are TGTGCCAGCAGGTCGGACAGGGGGCTCACAGATACGCAGTATTTT. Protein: CASRSDRGLTDTQYF.

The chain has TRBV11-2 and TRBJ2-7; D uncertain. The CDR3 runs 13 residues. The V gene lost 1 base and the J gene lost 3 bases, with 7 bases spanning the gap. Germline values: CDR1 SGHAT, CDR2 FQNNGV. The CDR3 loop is CASSLGSNYEQYF. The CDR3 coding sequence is TGTGCCAGCAGCTTAGGCAGTAACTACGAGCAGTACTTC.

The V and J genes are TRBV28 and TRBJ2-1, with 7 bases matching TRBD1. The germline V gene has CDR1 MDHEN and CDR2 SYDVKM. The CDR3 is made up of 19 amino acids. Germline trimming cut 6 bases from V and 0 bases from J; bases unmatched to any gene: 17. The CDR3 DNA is TGTGCCAGCAGCTCAACAGGGGCCACACTTCGGGGCTCCTACAATGAGCAGTTCTTC. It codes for CASSSTGATLRGSYNEQFF.

In DNA, the CDR3 is TGTGCCAGCAGCAAAGGGGACAGAAAATACGAGCAGTACTTC. Translated: CASSKGDRKYEQYF. The V call is TRBV27, the J call TRBJ2-7; 7 bases align to TRBD1. Germline V CDR1 and CDR2: MNHEY, SMNVEV (reference sequence). This CDR3 has 14 amino acids. Losses at the gene ends were 6 bases for V and 4 bases for J; bases not matched to a gene: 9.

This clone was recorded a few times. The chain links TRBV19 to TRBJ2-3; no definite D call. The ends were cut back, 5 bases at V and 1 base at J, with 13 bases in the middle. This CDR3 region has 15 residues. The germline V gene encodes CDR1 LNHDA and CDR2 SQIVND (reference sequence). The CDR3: CASSVGAARTDTQYF. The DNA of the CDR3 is TGTGCCAGTAGTGTCGGCGCGGCCCGCACAGATACGCAGTATTTT. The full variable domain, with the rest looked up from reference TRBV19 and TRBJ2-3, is DGGITQSPKYLFRKEGQNVTLSCEQNLNHDAMYWYRQDPGQGLRLIYYSQIVNDFQKGDIAEGYSVSREKKESFPLTVTSAQKNPTAFYLCASSVGAARTDTQYFGPGTRLTVL.

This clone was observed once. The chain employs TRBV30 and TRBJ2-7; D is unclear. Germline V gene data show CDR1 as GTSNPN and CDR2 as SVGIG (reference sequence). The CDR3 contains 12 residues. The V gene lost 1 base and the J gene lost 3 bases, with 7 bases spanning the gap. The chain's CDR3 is CAWSELNYEQYF. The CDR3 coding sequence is TGTGCCTGGAGTGAACTAAACTACGAGCAGTACTTC.

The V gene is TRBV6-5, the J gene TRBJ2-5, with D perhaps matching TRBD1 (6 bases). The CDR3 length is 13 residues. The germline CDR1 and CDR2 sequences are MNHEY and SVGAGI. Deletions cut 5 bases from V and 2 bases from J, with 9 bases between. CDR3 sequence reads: CASSIDRQETQYF. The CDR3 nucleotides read TGTGCCAGCAGTATCGACAGGCAAGAGACCCAGTACTTC.

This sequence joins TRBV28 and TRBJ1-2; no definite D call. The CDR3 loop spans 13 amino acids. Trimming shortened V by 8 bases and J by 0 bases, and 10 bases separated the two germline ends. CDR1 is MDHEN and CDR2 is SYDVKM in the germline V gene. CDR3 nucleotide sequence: TGTGCCAGCGGTATCCGGGCTAACTATGGCTACACCTTC. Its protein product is CASGIRANYGYTF.

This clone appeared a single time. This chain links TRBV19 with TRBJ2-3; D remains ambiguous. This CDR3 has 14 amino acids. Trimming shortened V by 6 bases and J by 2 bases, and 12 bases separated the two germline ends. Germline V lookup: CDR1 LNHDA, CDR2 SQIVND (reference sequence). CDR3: CASSTVGYTDTQYF. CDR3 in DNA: TGTGCCAGTAGCACCGTGGGATACACAGATACGCAGTATTTT.

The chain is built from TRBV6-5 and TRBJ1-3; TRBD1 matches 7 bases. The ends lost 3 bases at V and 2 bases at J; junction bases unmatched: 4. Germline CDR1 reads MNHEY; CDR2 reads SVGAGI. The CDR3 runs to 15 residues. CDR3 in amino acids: CASSYRTGAGNTIYF. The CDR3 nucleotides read TGTGCCAGCAGTTATAGGACAGGAGCTGGAAACACCATATATTTT.

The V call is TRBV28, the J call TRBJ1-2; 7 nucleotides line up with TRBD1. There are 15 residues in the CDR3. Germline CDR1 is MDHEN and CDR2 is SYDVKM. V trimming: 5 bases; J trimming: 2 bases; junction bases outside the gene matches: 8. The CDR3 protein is CASSLRDRKNYGYTF. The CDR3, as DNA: TGTGCCAGCAGTCTCCGGGACAGAAAAAACTATGGCTACACCTTC.

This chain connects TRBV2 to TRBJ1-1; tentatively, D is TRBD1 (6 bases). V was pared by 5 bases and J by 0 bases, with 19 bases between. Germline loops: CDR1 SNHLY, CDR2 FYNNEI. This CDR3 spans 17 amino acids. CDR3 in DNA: TGTGCCAGCAGTCCGGAGGGGGGGCTCGGAATGAACACTGAAGCTTTCTTT. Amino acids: CASSPEGGLGMNTEAFF.

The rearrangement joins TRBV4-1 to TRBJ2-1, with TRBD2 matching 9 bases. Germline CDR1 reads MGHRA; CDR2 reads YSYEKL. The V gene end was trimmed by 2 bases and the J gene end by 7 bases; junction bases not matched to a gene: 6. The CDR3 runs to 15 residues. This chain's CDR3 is CASSQLAGGANEQFF. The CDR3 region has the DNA TGCGCCAGCAGCCAACTGGCGGGAGGGGCAAATGAGCAGTTCTTC.

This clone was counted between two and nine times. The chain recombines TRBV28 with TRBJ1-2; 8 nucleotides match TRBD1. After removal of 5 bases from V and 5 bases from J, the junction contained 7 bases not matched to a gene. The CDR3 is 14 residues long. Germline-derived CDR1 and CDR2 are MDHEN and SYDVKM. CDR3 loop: CASSPPGGPYGYTF. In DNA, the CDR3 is TGTGCCAGCAGTCCGCCAGGGGGCCCGTATGGCTACACCTTC.

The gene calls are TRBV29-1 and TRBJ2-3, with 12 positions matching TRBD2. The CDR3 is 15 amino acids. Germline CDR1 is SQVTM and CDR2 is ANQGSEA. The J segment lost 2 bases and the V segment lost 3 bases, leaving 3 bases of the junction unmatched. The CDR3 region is CSVDGLAGHTDTQYF. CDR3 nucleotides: TGCAGCGTTGACGGACTAGCGGGACACACAGATACGCAGTATTTT.